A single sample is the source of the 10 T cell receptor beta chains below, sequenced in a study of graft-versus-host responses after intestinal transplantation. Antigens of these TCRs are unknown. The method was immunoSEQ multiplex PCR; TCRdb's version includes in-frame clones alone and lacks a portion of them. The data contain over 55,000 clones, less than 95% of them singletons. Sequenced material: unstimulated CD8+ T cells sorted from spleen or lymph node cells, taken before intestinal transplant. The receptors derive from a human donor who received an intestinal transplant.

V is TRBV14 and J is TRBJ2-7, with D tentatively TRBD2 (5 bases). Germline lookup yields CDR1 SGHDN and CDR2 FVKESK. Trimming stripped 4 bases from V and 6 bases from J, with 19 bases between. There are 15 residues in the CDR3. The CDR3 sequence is CASSPLGPSGSEQYF. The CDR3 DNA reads TGTGCCAGCAGCCCTTTAGGGCCATCGGGGAGCGAGCAGTACTTC.

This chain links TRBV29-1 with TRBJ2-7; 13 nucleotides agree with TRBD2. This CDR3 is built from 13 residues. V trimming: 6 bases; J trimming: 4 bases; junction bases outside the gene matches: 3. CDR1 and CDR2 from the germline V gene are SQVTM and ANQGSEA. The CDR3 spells CSVTSGGSYEQYF. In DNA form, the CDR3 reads TGCAGCGTGACTAGCGGGGGGTCGTACGAGCAGTACTTC.

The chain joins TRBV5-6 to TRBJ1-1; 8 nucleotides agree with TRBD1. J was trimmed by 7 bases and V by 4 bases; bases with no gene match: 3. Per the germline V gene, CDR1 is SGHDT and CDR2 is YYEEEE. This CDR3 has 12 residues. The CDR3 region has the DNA TGTGCCAGCAGCCCGGGGACAGGTGAAGCTTTCTTT. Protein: CASSPGTGEAFF.

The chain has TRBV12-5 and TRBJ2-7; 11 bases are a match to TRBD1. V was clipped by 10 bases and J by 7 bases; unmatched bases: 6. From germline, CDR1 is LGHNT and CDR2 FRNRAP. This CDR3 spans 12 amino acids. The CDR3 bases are TGTGCTACAGGACAGGGGGCATGGGAGCAGTACTTC. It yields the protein CATGQGAWEQYF. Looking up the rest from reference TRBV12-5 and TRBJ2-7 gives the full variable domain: DARVTQTPRHKVTEMGQEVTMRCQPILGHNTVFWYRQTMMQGLELLAYFRNRAPLDDSGMPKDRFSAEMPDATLATLKIQPSEPRDSAVYFCATGQGAWEQYFGPGTRLTVT.

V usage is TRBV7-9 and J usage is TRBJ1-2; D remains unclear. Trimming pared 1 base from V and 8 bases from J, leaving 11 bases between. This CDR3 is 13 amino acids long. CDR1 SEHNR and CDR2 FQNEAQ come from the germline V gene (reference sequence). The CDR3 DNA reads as TGTGCCAGCAGCTTAGGTCTGGTTGAGGGCTACACCTTC. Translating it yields CASSLGLVEGYTF.

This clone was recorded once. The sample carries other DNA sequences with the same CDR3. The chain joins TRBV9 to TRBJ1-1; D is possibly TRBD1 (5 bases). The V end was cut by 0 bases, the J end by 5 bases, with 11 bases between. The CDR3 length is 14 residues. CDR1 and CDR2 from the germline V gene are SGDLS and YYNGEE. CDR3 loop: CASSVVVGGTEAFF. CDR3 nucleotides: TGTGCCAGCAGCGTAGTCGTCGGGGGGACTGAAGCTTTCTTT. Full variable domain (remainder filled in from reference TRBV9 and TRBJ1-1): DSGVTQTPKHLITATGQRVTLRCSPRSGDLSVYWYQQSLDQGLQFLIQYYNGEERAKGNILERFSAQQFPDLHSELNLSSLELGDSALYFCASSVVVGGTEAFFGQGTRLTVV.

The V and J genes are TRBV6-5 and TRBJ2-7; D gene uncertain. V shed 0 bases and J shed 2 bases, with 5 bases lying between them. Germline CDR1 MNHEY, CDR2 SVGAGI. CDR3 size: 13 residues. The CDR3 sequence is CASSYSQTYEQYF. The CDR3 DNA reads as TGTGCCAGCAGTTACTCCCAGACCTACGAGCAGTACTTC.

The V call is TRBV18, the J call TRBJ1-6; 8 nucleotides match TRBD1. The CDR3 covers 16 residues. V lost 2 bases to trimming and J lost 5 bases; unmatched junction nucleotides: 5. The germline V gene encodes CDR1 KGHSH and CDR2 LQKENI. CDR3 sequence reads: CASSPWGQDDNSPLHF. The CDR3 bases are TGTGCCAGCTCACCATGGGGACAGGACGATAATTCACCCCTCCACTTT.

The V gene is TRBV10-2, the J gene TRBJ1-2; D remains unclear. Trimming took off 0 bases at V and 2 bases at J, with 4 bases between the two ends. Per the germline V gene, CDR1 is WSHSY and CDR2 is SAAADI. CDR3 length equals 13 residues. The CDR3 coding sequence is TGCGCCAGCAGTGAGTCGGAGAACTATGGCTACACCTTC. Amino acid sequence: CASSESENYGYTF.

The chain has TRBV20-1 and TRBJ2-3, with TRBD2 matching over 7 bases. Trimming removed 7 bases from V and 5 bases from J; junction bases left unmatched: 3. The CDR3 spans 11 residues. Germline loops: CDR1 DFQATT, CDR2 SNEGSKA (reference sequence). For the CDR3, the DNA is TGCAGTGTTGCGGGGGTAGATACGCAGTATTTT. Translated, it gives CSVAGVDTQYF.